One sample yielded the 5 T cell receptor beta chains listed below, sequenced in a study of T cell changes during pregnancy in multiple sclerosis (dated by TCRdb to between 2018 and 2021). The library was produced with the immunoSEQ multiplex PCR assay. The source is immuneACCESS, and TCRdb retained only in-frame sequences with V and J called. Part of the clones is not carried over; for the studies checked, unresolved V genes explain less than half of this, and the remainder is unexplained. The sample table contains 30,000 to 45,000 clones; only one count was recorded for around 92% of them. 26% of the sample is in the top ten clones. The sequencing here drew on CD8+ T cells from peripheral blood mononuclear cells, taken before pregnancy. The receptors stem from a female donor with multiple sclerosis, enrolled in a pregnancy study.

The chain links TRBV2 to TRBJ1-2; tentatively, D is TRBD1 (5 bases). V was shortened by 8 bases and J by 1 base, with 17 bases between the two germline ends. Germline CDR1 and CDR2: SNHLY and FYNNEI. CDR3 length: 15 amino acids. As DNA, the CDR3 is TGTGCCAGCCGCGAATGGGGCGGGGTTAACTATGGCTACACCTTC. It encodes CASREWGGVNYGYTF. The variable domain in full, completed from reference TRBV2 and TRBJ1-2, reads EPEVTQTPSHQVTQMGQEVILRCVPISNHLYFYWYRQILGQKVEFLVSFYNNEISEKSEIFDDQFSVERPDGSNFTLKIRSTKLEDSAMYFCASREWGGVNYGYTFGSGTRLTVV.

V gene TRBV9 combines with J gene TRBJ2-1; 8 bases line up with TRBD2. Germline lookup yields CDR1 SGDLS and CDR2 YYNGEE. The CDR3 runs to 17 residues. J lost 3 bases, V lost 3 bases, and 11 bases had no gene match. This CDR3 is CASSAEGSGSGYNEQFF. CDR3 nucleotide sequence: TGTGCCAGCAGCGCTGAGGGAAGCGGGAGTGGCTACAATGAGCAGTTCTTC.

In this sample, this clone turned up once. DNA for the CDR3: TGTGCCAGCAGCTCCGGACAGGGCCACTATGGCTACACCTTC. Residues: CASSSGQGHYGYTF. This rearrangement joins TRBV7-9 to TRBJ1-2, with TRBD1 identical over 8 bases. Per the germline V gene, CDR1 is SEHNR and CDR2 is FQNEAQ (reference sequence). J gave up 3 bases and V 4 bases, and 4 bases lay outside the gene matches. The CDR3 is 14 residues long.

In this sample, this clone turned up a few times. V usage is TRBV6-5 and J usage is TRBJ1-1; a weak D match, TRBD1 (5 bases). The germline gives CDR1 MNHEY, CDR2 SVGAGI. V was pared by 9 bases and J by 5 bases, with 10 bases between. The CDR3 consists of 11 residues. CDR3 loop: CASMGGTEAFF. For the CDR3, the DNA is TGTGCCAGTATGGGGGGGACTGAAGCTTTCTTT.

V and J are TRBV11-2 and TRBJ2-3, with 10 bases identical to TRBD2. This CDR3 spans 17 amino acids. CDR1 is SGHAT and CDR2 is FQNNGV in the germline V gene. The ends lost 2 bases at V and 6 bases at J; junction bases unmatched: 11. CDR3 nucleotide sequence: TGTGCCAGCAGCTTACGGCCTAGCGGGAGCTTTACTGATACGCAGTATTTT. It yields the protein CASSLRPSGSFTDTQYF.